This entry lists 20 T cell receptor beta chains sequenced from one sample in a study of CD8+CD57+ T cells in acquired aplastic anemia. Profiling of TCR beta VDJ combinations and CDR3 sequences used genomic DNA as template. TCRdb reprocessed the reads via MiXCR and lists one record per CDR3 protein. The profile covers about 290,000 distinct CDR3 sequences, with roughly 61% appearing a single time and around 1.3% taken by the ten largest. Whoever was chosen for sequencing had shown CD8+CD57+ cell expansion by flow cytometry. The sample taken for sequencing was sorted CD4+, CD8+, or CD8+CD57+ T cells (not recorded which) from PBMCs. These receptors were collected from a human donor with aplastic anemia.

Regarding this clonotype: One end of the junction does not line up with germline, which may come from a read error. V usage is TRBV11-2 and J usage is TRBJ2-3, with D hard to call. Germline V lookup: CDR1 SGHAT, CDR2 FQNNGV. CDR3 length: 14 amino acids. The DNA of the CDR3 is TGTGCCCGCAGCATGGAGTTAGGCACAGATACGCAGTATTTT. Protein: CARSMELGTDTQYF.

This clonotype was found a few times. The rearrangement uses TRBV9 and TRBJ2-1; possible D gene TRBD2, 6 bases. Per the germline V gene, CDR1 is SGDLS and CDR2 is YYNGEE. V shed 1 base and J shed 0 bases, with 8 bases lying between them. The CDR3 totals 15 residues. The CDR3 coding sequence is TGTGCCAGCAGCGTATCCGGGAGCTCCTACAATGAGCAGTTCTTC. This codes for CASSVSGSSYNEQFF.

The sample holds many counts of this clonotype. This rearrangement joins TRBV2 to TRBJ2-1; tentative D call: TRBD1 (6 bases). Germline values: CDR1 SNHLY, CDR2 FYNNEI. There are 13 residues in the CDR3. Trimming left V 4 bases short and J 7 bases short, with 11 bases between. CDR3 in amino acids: CASSVQGPNEQFF. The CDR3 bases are TGTGCCAGCAGTGTTCAGGGGCCGAATGAGCAGTTCTTC.

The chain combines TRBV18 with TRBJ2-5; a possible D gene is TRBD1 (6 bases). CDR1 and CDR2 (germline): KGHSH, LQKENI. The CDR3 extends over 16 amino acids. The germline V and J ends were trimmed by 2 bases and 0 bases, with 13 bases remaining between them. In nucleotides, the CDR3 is TGTGCCAGCTCACCATTGGGGACACAAGACCAAGAGACCCAGTACTTC. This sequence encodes CASSPLGTQDQETQYF.

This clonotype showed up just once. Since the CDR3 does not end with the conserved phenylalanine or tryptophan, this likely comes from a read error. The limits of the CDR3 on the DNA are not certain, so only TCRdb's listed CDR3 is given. This chain's CDR3 is CASTDRDSNQPQPE. The chain recombines TRBV19 with TRBJ1-5; whether TRBD1, the table's D call, matches the DNA was not checked. From germline, CDR1 is LNHDA and CDR2 SQIVND (reference sequence). Both ends counted, the CDR3 spans 14 residues.

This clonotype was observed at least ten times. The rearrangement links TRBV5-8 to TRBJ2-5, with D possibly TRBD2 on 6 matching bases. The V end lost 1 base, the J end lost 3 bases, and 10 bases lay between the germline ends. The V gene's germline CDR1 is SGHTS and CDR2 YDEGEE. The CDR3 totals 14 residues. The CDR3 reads CASSLLSGKETQYF. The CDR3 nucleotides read TGTGCCAGCAGCTTGCTTAGCGGTAAAGAGACCCAGTACTTC.

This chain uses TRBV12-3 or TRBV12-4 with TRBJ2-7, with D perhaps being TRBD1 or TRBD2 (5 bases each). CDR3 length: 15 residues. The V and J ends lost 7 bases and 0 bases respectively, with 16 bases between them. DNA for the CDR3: TGTGCCAGCACCTGGGGACCGGGTAGCTCCTACGAGCAGTACTTC. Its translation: CASTWGPGSSYEQYF.

The CDR3 nucleotides are TGCAGTGCTCTGACAGGGCGGGAGACCCAGTACTTC. It codes for CSALTGRETQYF. The rearrangement links TRBV20-1 to TRBJ2-5; TRBD1 aligns across 7 bases. CDR3 length: 12 residues. CDR1 and CDR2 from the germline V gene are DFQATT and SNEGSKA (reference sequence). Losses at the gene ends were 5 bases for V and 5 bases for J; bases not matched to a gene: 5.

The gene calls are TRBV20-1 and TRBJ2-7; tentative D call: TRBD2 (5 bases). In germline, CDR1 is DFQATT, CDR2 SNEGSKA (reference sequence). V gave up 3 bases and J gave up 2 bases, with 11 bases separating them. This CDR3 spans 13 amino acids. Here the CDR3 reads CSARRESTYEQYF. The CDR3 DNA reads TGCAGTGCTAGGAGGGAGTCCACCTACGAGCAGTACTTC.

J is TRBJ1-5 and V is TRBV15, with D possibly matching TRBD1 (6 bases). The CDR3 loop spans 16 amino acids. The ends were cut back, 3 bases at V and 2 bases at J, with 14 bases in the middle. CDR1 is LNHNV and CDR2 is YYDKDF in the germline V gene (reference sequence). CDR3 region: CATSRDVQGGNQPQHF. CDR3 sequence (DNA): TGTGCCACCAGCAGGGACGTACAGGGTGGCAATCAGCCCCAGCATTTT.

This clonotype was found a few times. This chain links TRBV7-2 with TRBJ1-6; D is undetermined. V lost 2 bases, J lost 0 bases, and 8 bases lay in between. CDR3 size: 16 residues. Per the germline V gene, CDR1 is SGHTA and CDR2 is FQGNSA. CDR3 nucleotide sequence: TGTGCCAGCAGCTTATTAGGGAGCTCCTATAATTCACCCCTCCACTTT. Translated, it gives CASSLLGSSYNSPLHF.

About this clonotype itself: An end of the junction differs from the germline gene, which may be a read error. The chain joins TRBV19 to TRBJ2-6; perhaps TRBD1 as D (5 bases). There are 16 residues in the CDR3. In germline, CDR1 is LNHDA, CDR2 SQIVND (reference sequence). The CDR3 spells CAGRLLRNSGANVLTF. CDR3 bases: TGTGCCGGTAGACTCCTTAGGAACTCTGGGGCCAACGTCTTGACTTTC.

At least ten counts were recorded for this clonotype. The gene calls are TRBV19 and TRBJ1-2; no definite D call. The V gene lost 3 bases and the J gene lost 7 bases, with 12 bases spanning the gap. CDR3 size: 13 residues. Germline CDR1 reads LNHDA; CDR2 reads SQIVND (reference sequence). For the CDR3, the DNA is TGTGCCAGTAGTATCGATGGTCTGCTTGGCTACACCTTC. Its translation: CASSIDGLLGYTF.

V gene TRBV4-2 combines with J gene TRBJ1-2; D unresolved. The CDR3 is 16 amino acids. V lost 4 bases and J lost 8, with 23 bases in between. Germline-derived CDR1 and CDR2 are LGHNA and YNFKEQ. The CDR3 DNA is TGTGCCAGCAGCCCCGGGCATTCACCGACTGCTTGGGGCTACACCTTC. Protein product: CASSPGHSPTAWGYTF.

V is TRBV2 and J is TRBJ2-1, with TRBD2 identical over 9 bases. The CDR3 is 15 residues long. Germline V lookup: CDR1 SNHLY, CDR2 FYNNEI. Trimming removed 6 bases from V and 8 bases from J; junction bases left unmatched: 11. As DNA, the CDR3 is TGTGCCAGCAGCGTGGGGCTAGCGGGACGGGATGAGCAGTTCTTC. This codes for CASSVGLAGRDEQFF.

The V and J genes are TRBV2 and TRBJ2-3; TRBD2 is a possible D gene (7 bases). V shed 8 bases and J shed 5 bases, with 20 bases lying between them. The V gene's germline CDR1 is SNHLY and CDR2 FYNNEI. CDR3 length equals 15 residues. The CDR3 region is CASGSGGSLVDTQYF. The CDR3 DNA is TGTGCCAGCGGATCGGGGGGCTCACTGGTAGATACGCAGTATTTT.

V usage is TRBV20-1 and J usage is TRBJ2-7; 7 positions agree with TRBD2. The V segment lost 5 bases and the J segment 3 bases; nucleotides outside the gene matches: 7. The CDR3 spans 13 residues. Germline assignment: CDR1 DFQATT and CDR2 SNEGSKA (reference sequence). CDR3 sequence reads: CSAARTRLYEQYF. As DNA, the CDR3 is TGCAGTGCTGCACGGACTAGGCTCTACGAGCAGTACTTC.

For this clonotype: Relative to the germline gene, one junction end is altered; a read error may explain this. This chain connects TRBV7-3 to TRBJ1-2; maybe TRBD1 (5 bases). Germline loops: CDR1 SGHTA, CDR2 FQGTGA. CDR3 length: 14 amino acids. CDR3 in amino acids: CASGFDSRGYGYTF. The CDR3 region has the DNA TGTGCCAGCGGCTTTGACAGTCGAGGGTATGGCTACACCTTC.

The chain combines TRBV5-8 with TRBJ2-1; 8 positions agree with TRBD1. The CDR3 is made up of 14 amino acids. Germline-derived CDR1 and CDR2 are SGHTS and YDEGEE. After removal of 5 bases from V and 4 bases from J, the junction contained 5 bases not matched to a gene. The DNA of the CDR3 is TGTGCCAGCAGTTGGACAGGGTTGTACAATGAGCAGTTCTTC. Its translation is CASSWTGLYNEQFF.

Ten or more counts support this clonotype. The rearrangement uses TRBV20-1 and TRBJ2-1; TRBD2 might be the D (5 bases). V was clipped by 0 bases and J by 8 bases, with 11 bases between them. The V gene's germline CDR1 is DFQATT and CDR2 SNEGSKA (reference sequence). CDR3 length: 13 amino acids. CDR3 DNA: TGCAGTGCTAGAGACCTATGGACTGATGAGCAGTTCTTC. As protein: CSARDLWTDEQFF.